This T cell receptor beta chain was retrieved from a study of cytotoxic CD8 clonotypes in ibrutinib-treated CLL. Background on the study: Productive templates per sample averaged roughly 250,000; productive rearrangements, some 99,000.

Concerning this clone itself: Antigen: not known.

Clones were read by immunoSEQ multiplex PCR, and TCRdb kept only the in-frame ones, dropping some. Of hundreds of thousands of clones listed, more than 65% are singletons. This CDR3 spans 15 amino acids. Trimming pared 4 bases from V and 7 bases from J, leaving 17 bases between. Germline CDR1 reads SGHTS; CDR2 reads YDEGEE. General observations from the study: In sustained-remission versus progressing patients, sampling times differed.

The J gene is TRBJ1-4, the V gene TRBV5-8; D gene unclear. The starting material was PBMCs, obtained after 12 months of ibrutinib treatment. The sequence came from a human donor with chronic lymphocytic leukemia. Here the CDR3 DNA reads TGTGCCAGCAGCCGACGTCGAGGAGGTAGTGAAAAACTGTTTTTT. Translating it yields CASSRRRGGSEKLFF.